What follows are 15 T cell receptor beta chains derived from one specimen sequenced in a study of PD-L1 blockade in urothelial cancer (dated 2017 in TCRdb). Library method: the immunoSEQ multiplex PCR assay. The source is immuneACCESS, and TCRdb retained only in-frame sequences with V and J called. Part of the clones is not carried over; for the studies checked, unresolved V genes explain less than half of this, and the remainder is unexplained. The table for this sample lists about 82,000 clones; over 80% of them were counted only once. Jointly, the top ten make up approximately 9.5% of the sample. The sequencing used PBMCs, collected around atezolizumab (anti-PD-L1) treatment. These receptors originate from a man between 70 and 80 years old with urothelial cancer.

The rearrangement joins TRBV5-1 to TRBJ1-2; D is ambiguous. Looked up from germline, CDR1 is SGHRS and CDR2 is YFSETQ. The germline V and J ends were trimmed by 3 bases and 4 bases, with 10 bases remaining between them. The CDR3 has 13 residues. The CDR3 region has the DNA TGCGCCAGCAGCTCCGGGTCTTCCTATGGCTACACCTTC. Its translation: CASSSGSSYGYTF.

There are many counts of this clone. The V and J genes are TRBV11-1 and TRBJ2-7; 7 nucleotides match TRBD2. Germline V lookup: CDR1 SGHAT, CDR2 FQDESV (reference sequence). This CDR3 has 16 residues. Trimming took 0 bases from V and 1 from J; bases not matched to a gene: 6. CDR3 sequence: CASSLAPSGKSYEQYF. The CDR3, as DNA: TGTGCCAGCAGCTTAGCGCCAAGCGGGAAGTCCTACGAGCAGTACTTC.

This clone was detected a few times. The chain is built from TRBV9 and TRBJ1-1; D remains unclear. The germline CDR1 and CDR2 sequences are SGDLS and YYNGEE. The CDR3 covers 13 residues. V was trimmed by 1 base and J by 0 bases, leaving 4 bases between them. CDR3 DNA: TGTGCCAGCAGCGTACAGGTGAACACTGAAGCTTTCTTT. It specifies CASSVQVNTEAFF.

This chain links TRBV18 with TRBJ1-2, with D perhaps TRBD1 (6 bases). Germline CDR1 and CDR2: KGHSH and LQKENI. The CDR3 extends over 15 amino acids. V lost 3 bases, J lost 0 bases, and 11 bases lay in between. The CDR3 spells CASSPGQRTNYGYTF. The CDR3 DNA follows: TGTGCCAGCTCACCCGGACAGAGGACTAACTATGGCTACACCTTC.

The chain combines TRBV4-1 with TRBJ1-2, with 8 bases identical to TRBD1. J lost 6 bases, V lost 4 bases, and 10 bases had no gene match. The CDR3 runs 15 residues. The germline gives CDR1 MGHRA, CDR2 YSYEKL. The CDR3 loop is CASSLPAAGGDGYTF. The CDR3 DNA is TGCGCCAGCAGCCTACCCGCGGCAGGGGGCGATGGCTACACCTTC.

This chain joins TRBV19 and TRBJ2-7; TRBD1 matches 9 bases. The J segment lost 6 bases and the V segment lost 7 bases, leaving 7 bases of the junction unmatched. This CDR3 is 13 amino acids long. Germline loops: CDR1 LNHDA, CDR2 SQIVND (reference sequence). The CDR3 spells CASTGTGFGEQYF. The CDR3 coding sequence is TGTGCCAGTACGGGGACAGGGTTCGGCGAGCAGTACTTC.

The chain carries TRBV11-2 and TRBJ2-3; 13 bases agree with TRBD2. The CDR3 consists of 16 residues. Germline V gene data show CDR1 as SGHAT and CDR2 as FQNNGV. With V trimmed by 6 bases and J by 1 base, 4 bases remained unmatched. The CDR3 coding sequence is TGTGCCAGCAGTTCTGGACTAGCGGGGGGCACAGATACGCAGTATTTT. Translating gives CASSSGLAGGTDTQYF.

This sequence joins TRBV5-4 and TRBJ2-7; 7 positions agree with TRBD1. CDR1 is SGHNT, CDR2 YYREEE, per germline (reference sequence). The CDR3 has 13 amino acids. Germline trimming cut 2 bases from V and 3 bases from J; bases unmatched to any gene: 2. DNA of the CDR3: TGTGCCAGCAGCTTTTCAGGGGGCTACGAGCAGTACTTC. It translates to CASSFSGGYEQYF.

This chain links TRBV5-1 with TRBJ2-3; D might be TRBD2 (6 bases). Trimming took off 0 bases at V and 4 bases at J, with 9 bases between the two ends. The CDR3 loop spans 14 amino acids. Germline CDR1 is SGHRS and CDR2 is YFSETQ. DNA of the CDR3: TGCGCCAGCAGCTTGGCCGGGAGCGCAGATACGCAGTATTTT. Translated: CASSLAGSADTQYF.

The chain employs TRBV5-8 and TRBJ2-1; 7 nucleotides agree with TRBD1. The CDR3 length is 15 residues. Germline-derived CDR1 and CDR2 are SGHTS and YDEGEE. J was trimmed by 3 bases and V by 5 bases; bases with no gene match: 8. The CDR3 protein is CASRPKQGYYNEQFF. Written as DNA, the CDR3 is TGTGCCAGCAGACCGAAACAGGGGTACTACAATGAGCAGTTCTTC.

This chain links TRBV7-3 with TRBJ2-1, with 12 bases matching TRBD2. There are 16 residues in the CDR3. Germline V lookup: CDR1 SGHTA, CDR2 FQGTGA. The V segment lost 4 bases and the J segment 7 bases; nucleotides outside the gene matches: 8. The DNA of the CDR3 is TGTGCCAGCAGCTCCCCTCTAGCGGGGGGGCTGAATGAGCAGTTCTTC. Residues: CASSSPLAGGLNEQFF.

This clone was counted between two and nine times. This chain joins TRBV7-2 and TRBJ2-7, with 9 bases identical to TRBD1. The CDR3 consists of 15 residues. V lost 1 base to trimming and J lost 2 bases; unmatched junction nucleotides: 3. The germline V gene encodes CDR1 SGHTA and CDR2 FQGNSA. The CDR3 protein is CASSLGTGDTYEQYF. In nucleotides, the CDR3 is TGTGCCAGCAGCTTAGGGACAGGGGACACCTACGAGCAGTACTTC. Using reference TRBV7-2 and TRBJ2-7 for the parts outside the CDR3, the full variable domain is GAGVSQSPSNKVTEKGKDVELRCDPISGHTALYWYRQSLGQGLEFLIYFQGNSAPDKSGLPSDRFSAERTGGSVSTLTIQRTQQEDSAVYLCASSLGTGDTYEQYFGPGTRLTVT.

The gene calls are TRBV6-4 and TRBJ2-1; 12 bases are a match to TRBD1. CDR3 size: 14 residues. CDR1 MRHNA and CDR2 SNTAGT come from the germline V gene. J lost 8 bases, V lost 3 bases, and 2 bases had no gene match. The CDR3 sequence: CASSEGTGGDEQFF. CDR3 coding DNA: TGTGCCAGCAGTGAAGGGACAGGGGGCGATGAGCAGTTCTTC.

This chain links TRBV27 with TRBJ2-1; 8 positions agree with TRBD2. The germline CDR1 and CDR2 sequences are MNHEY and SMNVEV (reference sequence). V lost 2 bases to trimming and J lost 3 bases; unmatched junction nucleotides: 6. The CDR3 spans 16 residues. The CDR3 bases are TGTGCCAGCAGTTTACGGTACGGGAGGGTCTACAATGAGCAGTTCTTC. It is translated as CASSLRYGRVYNEQFF.

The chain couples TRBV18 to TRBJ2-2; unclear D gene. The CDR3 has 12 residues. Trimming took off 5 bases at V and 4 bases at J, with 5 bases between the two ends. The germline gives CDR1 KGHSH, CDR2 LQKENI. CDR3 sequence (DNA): TGTGCCAGCTCATCCGTCACCGGGGAGCTGTTTTTT. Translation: CASSSVTGELFF.